A selection of T cell receptor beta chains follows, all from one sample in a study of T cell changes during pregnancy in multiple sclerosis. Profiled with immunoSEQ multiplex PCR; TCRdb holds only in-frame clones, not every one. Of some 80,000 clones in the sample, about 93% were seen once. The source was CD4+ T cells from peripheral blood mononuclear cells, collected after pregnancy. Receptors were obtained from a female donor with multiple sclerosis, enrolled in a pregnancy study. The CDR3 runs from the conserved cysteine through the conserved F or W. D genes are given only for firm matches.

v_gene	j_gene	d_gene	CDR3nt	CDR3aa
TRBV7-2	TRBJ2-2	NA	TGTGCCAGCAGCTTAGGGCGGCTTAACACCGGGGAGCTGTTTTTT	CASSLGRLNTGELFF
TRBV30	TRBJ1-1	NA	TGTGCCTGGAGACTCGGGACTCTGAACACTGAAGCTTTCTTT	CAWRLGTLNTEAFF
TRBV4-3	TRBJ1-5	NA	TGCGCCAGCAGCCACGAGGTGGACAGGCCCCAGCATTTT	CASSHEVDRPQHF
TRBV6-1	TRBJ2-7	TRBD2	TGTGCCAGCAGCTTGTCCGGGGGGTCCTCCTACGAGCAGTACTTC	CASSLSGGSSYEQYF
TRBV7-2	TRBJ2-7	TRBD2	TGTGCCAGCAGCTTAGAGGGACTAGACGCGCAGTACTTC	CASSLEGLDAQYF
TRBV28	TRBJ2-1	TRBD2	TGTGCCAGCAGTGTGACTAGCGGGAGGGCCAGGGATGAGCAGTTCTTC	CASSVTSGRARDEQFF
TRBV20-1	TRBJ2-7	TRBD2	TGCAGTGCTAGTGCCGGGACTACGGTGTACTTC	CSASAGTTVYF
TRBV29-1	TRBJ2-3	TRBD1	TGCAGCGTCGTAACAGGGGGCTCGGGTACAGATACGCAGTATTTT	CSVVTGGSGTDTQYF
TRBV7-2	TRBJ2-7	TRBD2	TGTGCCAGCAGCTTAGAAACTAGCGGGAGGAACCACGAGCAGTACTTC	CASSLETSGRNHEQYF
TRBV5-1	TRBJ2-2	TRBD1	TGCGCCAGCAGCTTTTGGACAGGGGGCCGTGTAGCGGGAGCCGGCCCGAACACCGGGGAGCTGTTTTTT	CASSFWTGGRVAGAGPNTGELFF
TRBV10-1	TRBJ2-1	NA	TGCGCCAGCATGAAGAGCTCCTACAATGAGCAGTTCTTC	CASMKSSYNEQFF
TRBV5-1	TRBJ2-1	TRBD2	TGCGCCAGCAGCCCTCGTGTAGGAGCGGGAGATTATGAGCAGTTCTTC	CASSPRVGAGDYEQFF
TRBV5-1	TRBJ2-2	NA	TGCGCCAGCAGCTTGGCCGGGCTGGGGCGGAACACCGGGGAGCTGTTTTTT	CASSLAGLGRNTGELFF
TRBV5-1	TRBJ2-5	TRBD2	TGCGCCAGCAGCTTCCTAGCGGGAGAAGAGACCCAGTACTTC	CASSFLAGEETQYF